These 29 T cell receptor beta chains were all obtained from the same sample, sequenced in a study of control samples from healthy donors and cancer patients. Clones were read by immunoSEQ multiplex PCR, and TCRdb kept only the in-frame ones, dropping some. The sample has about 120,000 clones; 88% are singletons. Sequencing input: PBMCs. These TCRs come from a woman aged 60-75 years with lung cancer.

The chain uses TRBV4-2 and TRBJ2-1, with TRBD2 identical over 13 bases. Germline V gene sequence: CDR1 LGHNA, CDR2 YNFKEQ. V was clipped by 1 base and J by 6 bases; unmatched bases: 0. The CDR3 extends over 15 amino acids. CDR3 coding DNA: TGTGCCAGCAGCCAAGGGACTAGCGGGGGCAATGAGCAGTTCTTC. Translating gives CASSQGTSGGNEQFF.

The J gene is TRBJ2-5, the V gene TRBV7-3; TRBD1 matches 9 bases. Germline V CDR1 and CDR2: SGHTA, FQGTGA. V dropped 5 bases and J dropped 2; count of bases not matched to a gene: 12. The CDR3 is 17 amino acids. CDR3 DNA: TGTGCCAGCAGCAAGGGCGGCACGACAGGGGGACAAGAGACCCAGTACTTC. Residues: CASSKGGTTGGQETQYF.

V is TRBV7-9 and J is TRBJ2-3; 8 bases align to TRBD1. V trimming: 1 base; J trimming: 1 base; junction bases outside the gene matches: 1. The CDR3 has 15 amino acids. The germline V gene has CDR1 SEHNR and CDR2 FQNEAQ (reference sequence). Written as DNA, the CDR3 is TGTGCCAGCAGCTTAGAGGGACAGGGCACAGATACGCAGTATTTT. Translated: CASSLEGQGTDTQYF.

CDR3 DNA sequence: TGCGCCAGCAGCTTGCTCTCTGATTCTACAGGGGGCTTAGGCACCGGGGAGCTGTTTTTT. Residues: CASSLLSDSTGGLGTGELFF. The chain joins TRBV5-1 to TRBJ2-2; 9 nucleotides match TRBD1. Germline CDR1 and CDR2: SGHRS and YFSETQ. Losses at the gene ends were 1 base for V and 4 bases for J; bases not matched to a gene: 17. The length of the CDR3 is 20 residues. Combining the CDR3 with reference TRBV5-1 and TRBJ2-2 gives the whole variable domain KAGVTQTPRYLIKTRGQQVTLSCSPISGHRSVSWYQQTPGQGLQFLFEYFSETQRNKGNFPGRFSGRQFSNSRSEMNVSTLELGDSALYLCASSLLSDSTGGLGTGELFFGEGSRLTVL.

J is TRBJ2-1 and V is TRBV19; tentatively, D is TRBD1 (8 bases). Trimming pared 5 bases from V and 8 bases from J, leaving 16 bases between. The germline CDR1 and CDR2 sequences are LNHDA and SQIVND (reference sequence). CDR3 size: 14 residues. The CDR3 protein is CASSSRTGRDEQFF. The CDR3 coding sequence is TGTGCCAGTAGTTCCAGGACAGGGAGGGATGAGCAGTTCTTC.

This rearrangement joins TRBV5-8 to TRBJ2-3; tentatively, D is TRBD1 or TRBD2 (5 bases each). The CDR3 loop spans 17 amino acids. Germline values: CDR1 SGHTS, CDR2 YDEGEE. Trimming left V 1 base short and J 2 bases short, with 17 bases between. The CDR3 here is CASSLSAGRTYTDTQYF. Written as DNA, the CDR3 is TGTGCCAGCAGCTTGTCGGCAGGGAGAACGTACACAGATACGCAGTATTTT.

This chain connects TRBV19 to TRBJ1-2; D is uncertain. CDR3 size: 14 residues. With 3 bases removed from V and 5 bases from J, the gap between germline ends came to 13 bases. Germline V CDR1 and CDR2: LNHDA, SQIVND (reference sequence). The CDR3 loop is CASSIRRIGYGYTF. The CDR3 bases are TGTGCCAGTAGTATTCGAAGGATCGGGTATGGCTACACCTTC. Together with reference TRBV19 and TRBJ1-2, the CDR3 gives the full variable domain: DGGITQSPKYLFRKEGQNVTLSCEQNLNHDAMYWYRQDPGQGLRLIYYSQIVNDFQKGDIAEGYSVSREKKESFPLTVTSAQKNPTAFYLCASSIRRIGYGYTFGSGTRLTVV.

This clone appeared once. Additional DNA sequences in this sample encode the identical CDR3. CDR3 residues: CASSADRGTNTEAFF. The CDR3 region has the DNA TGTGCCAGCAGCGCGGACAGAGGGACGAACACTGAAGCTTTCTTT. The genes are TRBV11-3 and TRBJ1-1; D perhaps matches TRBD1 (6 bases). This CDR3 has 15 residues. Germline V gene lookup returns CDR1 SGHNT and CDR2 YENEEA. V lost 5 bases, J lost 1 base, and 14 bases lay in between.

The J gene is TRBJ2-6, the V gene TRBV2; 8 bases match TRBD1. The CDR3 is made up of 17 amino acids. Germline assignment: CDR1 SNHLY and CDR2 FYNNEI. V lost 6 bases, J lost 0 bases, and 7 bases stayed unmatched. The CDR3 coding sequence is TGTGCCAGCAGCGGACAGGGACTCAGCTCTGGGGCCAACGTCCTGACTTTC. Its protein product is CASSGQGLSSGANVLTF.

CDR3 DNA: TGTGCCAGCAGTGAACGGCCCGGTCCAACTAATGAAAAACTGTTTTTT. Its protein is CASSERPGPTNEKLFF. The V call is TRBV2, the J call TRBJ1-4, with unresolved D. The CDR3 is 16 residues long. V gave up 2 bases and J gave up 0 bases, with 10 bases separating them. Germline V gives CDR1 SNHLY, CDR2 FYNNEI.

The chain uses TRBV6-1 and TRBJ2-2, with D unclear. V lost 4 bases and J 2 bases, leaving 14 bases between the germline ends. The germline V gene has CDR1 MNHNS and CDR2 SASEGT. The length of the CDR3 is 16 residues. The CDR3 DNA reads TGTGCCAGCAGTGTACAGACGGTTTCTAACACCGGGGAGCTGTTTTTT. Translating gives CASSVQTVSNTGELFF.

This chain uses TRBV7-3 with TRBJ2-3, with 8 bases lining up with TRBD2. V lost 3 bases and J lost 1; bases outside the gene matches: 0. Looked up from germline, CDR1 is SGHTA and CDR2 is FQGTGA. The CDR3 contains 14 residues. The CDR3 DNA sequence: TGTGCCAGCAGCTTGACTAGCGGCACAGATACGCAGTATTTT. Amino acids: CASSLTSGTDTQYF.

This clone occurred a few times. The CDR3 here is CASSLDNYGYTF. CDR3 nucleotide sequence: TGTGCCAGCAGTCTTGATAACTATGGCTACACCTTC. The V gene is TRBV6-5, the J gene TRBJ1-2, with D uncertain. V lost 5 bases and J lost 1, with 5 bases in between. CDR3 length: 12 amino acids. Germline CDR1 is MNHEY and CDR2 is SVGAGI.

The gene calls are TRBV7-9 and TRBJ2-3, with D tentatively TRBD2 (6 bases). Per the germline V gene, CDR1 is SEHNR and CDR2 is FQNEAQ (reference sequence). The V and J ends lost 0 bases and 1 base respectively, with 8 bases between them. The CDR3 spans 15 residues. The CDR3 sequence is CASSLAGGRTDTQYF. Written as DNA, the CDR3 is TGTGCCAGCAGCTTAGCGGGAGGTCGCACAGATACGCAGTATTTT.

The chain employs TRBV29-1 and TRBJ2-1; the match to TRBD1 covers 7 bases. Germline V gene lookup returns CDR1 SQVTM and CDR2 ANQGSEA. The CDR3 covers 13 residues. The trim removed 5 bases at V and 6 bases at J, leaving 7 bases unmatched. CDR3 bases: TGCAGCGTTCTTGGACAGGCCATCAATGAGCAGTTCTTC. It specifies CSVLGQAINEQFF.

The chain links TRBV4-3 to TRBJ2-3, with a possible D match to TRBD2 (5 bases). The CDR3 extends over 13 amino acids. The ends were cut back, 4 bases at V and 3 bases at J, with 8 bases in the middle. CDR1 LGHNA and CDR2 YSLEER come from the germline V gene. DNA of the CDR3: TGCGCCAGCAGCCCTACGGGAACAGATACGCAGTATTTT. It specifies CASSPTGTDTQYF.

The V gene is TRBV30, the J gene TRBJ1-1; D is unclear. Germline V gene lookup returns CDR1 GTSNPN and CDR2 SVGIG (reference sequence). With 2 bases removed from V and 3 bases from J, the gap between germline ends came to 7 bases. The CDR3 has 12 amino acids. CDR3 in amino acids: CAWSWSDTEAFF. For the CDR3, the DNA is TGTGCCTGGAGTTGGTCGGACACTGAAGCTTTCTTT.

The chain has TRBV29-1 and TRBJ2-7, with 7 bases fitting TRBD2. V dropped 3 bases and J dropped 1; count of bases not matched to a gene: 18. The germline V gene encodes CDR1 SQVTM and CDR2 ANQGSEA. This CDR3 is built from 18 residues. CDR3 nucleotide sequence: TGCAGCGTTGAGGGATTCCTCGGGGGGACCGGAGGTTCCTACGAGCAGTACTTC. Encoded protein: CSVEGFLGGTGGSYEQYF.

The gene calls are TRBV7-9 and TRBJ1-1, with no clear D. V lost 1 base, J lost 6 bases, and 21 bases lay in between. CDR3 length equals 17 residues. From germline, CDR1 is SEHNR and CDR2 FQNEAQ (reference sequence). As DNA, the CDR3 is TGTGCCAGCAGCTTAGGGGCCCATAGCCCTGGGCGCTCTGAAGCTTTCTTT. Protein: CASSLGAHSPGRSEAFF.

This clone was detected only once. The CDR3 spells CASSSTGSGNEKLFF. The CDR3 DNA sequence: TGTGCCAGCAGCTCTACAGGGTCGGGCAATGAAAAACTGTTTTTT. The V and J genes are TRBV5-4 and TRBJ1-4; D is perhaps TRBD1 (6 bases). Germline assignment: CDR1 SGHNT and CDR2 YYREEE (reference sequence). V shed 3 bases and J shed 5 bases, with 14 bases lying between them. CDR3 length: 15 amino acids.

The V call is TRBV5-5, the J call TRBJ1-1; no clear D gene. The germline CDR1 and CDR2 sequences are SGHKS and YYEKEE (reference sequence). The V gene lost 0 bases and the J gene lost 8 bases, with 11 bases spanning the gap. The CDR3 sequence is 13 residues long. The CDR3 region is CASSLEGLGEAFF. CDR3 nucleotide sequence: TGTGCCAGCAGCTTGGAAGGGTTGGGGGAAGCTTTCTTT. Complete variable domain (other parts from reference TRBV5-5 and TRBJ1-1): DAGVTQSPTHLIKTRGQQVTLRCSPISGHKSVSWYQQVLGQGPQFIFQYYEKEERGRGNFPDRFSARQFPNYSSELNVNALLLGDSALYLCASSLEGLGEAFFGQGTRLTVV.

This chain uses TRBV13 with TRBJ1-2; D is perhaps TRBD1 (6 bases). The germline gives CDR1 PRHDT, CDR2 FYEKMQ (reference sequence). The V gene lost 0 bases and the J gene lost 5 bases, with 10 bases spanning the gap. This CDR3 comprises 14 residues. The CDR3 sequence: CASSLGQGSYGYTF. The CDR3 coding sequence is TGTGCCAGCAGCTTAGGACAGGGATCTTATGGCTACACCTTC.

The genes are TRBV6-2 or TRBV6-3 and TRBJ1-1, with 8 bases fitting TRBD1. Trimming removed 4 bases from V and 0 bases from J; junction bases left unmatched: 16. CDR1 is MNHEY and CDR2 is SVGEGT in the germline V gene. CDR3 length: 19 amino acids. The CDR3 reads CASSSGTGVTAFMNTEAFF. The DNA for the CDR3 is TGTGCCAGCAGTTCCGGGACAGGCGTTACTGCTTTTATGAACACTGAAGCTTTCTTT.

DNA for the CDR3: TGTGCCAGCTCACCACCGTCCCCTAGCTACGAGCAGTACTTC. Encoded protein: CASSPPSPSYEQYF. The rearrangement uses TRBV18 and TRBJ2-7; D remains unclear. Trimming shortened V by 0 bases and J by 3 bases, and 9 bases separated the two germline ends. Germline CDR1 KGHSH, CDR2 LQKENI. The CDR3 extends over 14 amino acids.

This chain joins TRBV5-6 and TRBJ2-1, with 8 bases lining up with TRBD2. This CDR3 comprises 17 residues. J was trimmed by 12 bases and V by 1 base; bases with no gene match: 18. Per the germline V gene, CDR1 is SGHDT and CDR2 is YYEEEE. The CDR3 is CASSLIEAGEAYLRQFF. CDR3 in DNA: TGTGCCAGCAGCTTGATTGAAGCGGGGGAGGCCTATTTAAGGCAGTTCTTC.

The CDR3 loop is CASSPTLAEYNEQFF. The CDR3 nucleotides read TGTGCCAGCTCACCAACTTTAGCGGAGTACAATGAGCAGTTCTTC. The rearrangement joins TRBV18 to TRBJ2-1; possible D gene TRBD2, 6 bases. Germline CDR1 KGHSH, CDR2 LQKENI. This CDR3 has 15 amino acids. V gave up 2 bases and J gave up 4 bases, with 12 bases separating them.

The chain couples TRBV5-1 to TRBJ2-3; D uncertain. The CDR3 contains 14 residues. Germline lookup yields CDR1 SGHRS and CDR2 YFSETQ. The V gene lost 0 bases and the J gene lost 4 bases, with 9 bases spanning the gap. The CDR3 coding sequence is TGCGCCAGCAGCTTGGGGCACGCTGCAGATACGCAGTATTTT. As protein: CASSLGHAADTQYF. The variable domain in full, with the rest retrieved from reference TRBV5-1 and TRBJ2-3, is KAGVTQTPRYLIKTRGQQVTLSCSPISGHRSVSWYQQTPGQGLQFLFEYFSETQRNKGNFPGRFSGRQFSNSRSEMNVSTLELGDSALYLCASSLGHAADTQYFGPGTRLTVL.

The chain links TRBV19 to TRBJ2-2; possibly TRBD1 for D (5 bases). The CDR3 is 13 residues long. The V end was cut by 6 bases, the J end by 2 bases, with 7 bases between. Germline lookup yields CDR1 LNHDA and CDR2 SQIVND (reference sequence). The CDR3 bases are TGTGCCAGTAGGGACATCAACACCGGGGAGCTGTTTTTT. This encodes CASRDINTGELFF. Drawing the rest from reference TRBV19 and TRBJ2-2, the complete variable domain is DGGITQSPKYLFRKEGQNVTLSCEQNLNHDAMYWYRQDPGQGLRLIYYSQIVNDFQKGDIAEGYSVSREKKESFPLTVTSAQKNPTAFYLCASRDINTGELFFGEGSRLTVL.

The chain carries TRBV9 and TRBJ2-1; D remains ambiguous. The V end was cut by 0 bases, the J end by 0 bases, with 7 bases between. The CDR3 totals 15 residues. Germline V lookup: CDR1 SGDLS, CDR2 YYNGEE. CDR3 sequence (DNA): TGTGCCAGCAGCGTAGGCCAGAGCTCCTACAATGAGCAGTTCTTC. Translation: CASSVGQSSYNEQFF.